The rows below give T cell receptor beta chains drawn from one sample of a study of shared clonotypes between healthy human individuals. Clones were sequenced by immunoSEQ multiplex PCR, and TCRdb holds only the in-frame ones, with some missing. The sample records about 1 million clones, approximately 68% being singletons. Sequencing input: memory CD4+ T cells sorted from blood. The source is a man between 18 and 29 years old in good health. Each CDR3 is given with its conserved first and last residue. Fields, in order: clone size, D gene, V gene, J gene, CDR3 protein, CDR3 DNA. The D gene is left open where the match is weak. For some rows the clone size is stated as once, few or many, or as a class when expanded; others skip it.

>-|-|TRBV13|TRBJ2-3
CASSLRTRTDTQYF
TGTGCCAGCAGCTTAAGAACCCGCACAGATACGCAGTATTTT
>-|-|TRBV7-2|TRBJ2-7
CASSLGPDREAYEQYF
TGTGCCAGCAGCTTAGGACCGGATAGGGAGGCCTACGAGCAGTACTTC
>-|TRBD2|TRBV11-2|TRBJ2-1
CASSLGGLAEQFF
TGTGCCAGCAGCTTAGGGGGACTAGCCGAGCAGTTCTTC
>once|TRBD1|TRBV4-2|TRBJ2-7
CASSQASAGGSYEQYF
TGTGCCAGCAGCCAAGCTTCGGCAGGGGGCTCCTACGAGCAGTACTTC
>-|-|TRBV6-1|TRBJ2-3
CASRAEGDTQYF
TGTGCCAGCAGAGCTGAAGGAGATACGCAGTATTTT
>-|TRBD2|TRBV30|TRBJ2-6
CAWSYLPGGGANVLTF
TGTGCCTGGAGTTACCTGCCGGGAGGTGGGGCCAACGTCCTGACTTTC
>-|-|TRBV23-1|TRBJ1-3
CASSFDSGNTIYF
TGCGCCAGCAGTTTTGACTCTGGAAACACCATATATTTT
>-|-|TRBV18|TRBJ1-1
CASSPYVMAEAFF
TGTGCCAGCTCACCCTACGTAATGGCTGAAGCTTTCTTT
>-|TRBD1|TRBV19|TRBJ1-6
CASQGQGGSPLHF
TGTGCCAGCCAGGGACAGGGTGGTTCACCCCTCCACTTT
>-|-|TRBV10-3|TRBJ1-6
CAISEGSYNSPLHF
TGTGCCATCAGTGAGGGTTCCTATAATTCACCCCTCCACTTT
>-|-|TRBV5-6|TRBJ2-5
CASSQVGDLQETQYF
TGTGCCAGCAGTCAGGTGGGGGACCTCCAAGAGACCCAGTACTTC
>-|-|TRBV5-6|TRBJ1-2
CASSLGQVNYGYTF
TGTGCCAGCAGCTTGGGGCAGGTTAACTATGGCTACACCTTC
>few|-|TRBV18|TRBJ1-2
CASSPSRDTYGYTF
TGTGCCAGCTCACCCTCCCGGGACACCTATGGCTACACCTTC
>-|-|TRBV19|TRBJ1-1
CASSKSRKNTEAFF
TGTGCCAGTAGTAAATCTCGGAAGAACACTGAAGCTTTCTTT
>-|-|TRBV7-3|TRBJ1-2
CASSSPRKGSGYTF
TGTGCCAGCAGCTCCCCAAGGAAAGGCAGCGGCTACACCTTC
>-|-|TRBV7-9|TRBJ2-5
CASSLAGGGGPETQYF
TGTGCCAGCAGCTTAGCAGGGGGTGGGGGACCCGAGACCCAGTACTTC
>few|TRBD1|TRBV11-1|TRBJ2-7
CASRDGTGRFGDEQYF
TGTGCCAGCAGGGACGGGACAGGGAGGTTCGGGGACGAGCAGTACTTC
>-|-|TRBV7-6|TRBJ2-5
CASSLTTNRETQYF
TGTGCCAGCAGCTTGACGACGAATAGGGAGACCCAGTACTTC
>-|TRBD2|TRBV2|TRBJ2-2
CASRGGLVNTGELFF
TGTGCCAGCCGGGGAGGACTAGTTAACACCGGGGAGCTGTTTTTT
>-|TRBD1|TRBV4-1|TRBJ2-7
CASSQGGGQGRYEQYF
TGCGCCAGCAGCCAAGGAGGGGGACAGGGGCGCTACGAGCAGTACTTC
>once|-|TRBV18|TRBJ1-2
CASSPTGYGYTF
TGTGCCAGCTCACCTACAGGCTATGGCTACACCTTC
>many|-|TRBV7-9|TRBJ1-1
CASSLDENTEAFF
TGTGCCAGCAGCTTAGACGAGAACACTGAAGCTTTCTTT
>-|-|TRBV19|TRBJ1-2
CASSIRGTAAGSYGYTF
TGTGCCAGTAGTATAAGAGGGACGGCCGCGGGGAGCTATGGCTACACCTTC
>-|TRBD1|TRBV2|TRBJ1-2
CASSGDREEYGYTF
TGTGCCAGCAGTGGGGACAGGGAGGAATATGGCTACACCTTC
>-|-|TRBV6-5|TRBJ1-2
CASSYARQSYGYTF
TGTGCCAGCAGTTATGCCCGACAGAGCTATGGCTACACCTTC
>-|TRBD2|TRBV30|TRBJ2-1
CAWGRTSSYNEQFF
TGTGCCTGGGGGAGGACTAGCTCCTACAATGAGCAGTTCTTC
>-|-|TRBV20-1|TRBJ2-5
CSALYRETQYF
TGCAGTGCTTTATACCGGGAGACCCAGTACTTC
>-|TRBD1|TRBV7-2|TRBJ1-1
CASSLDRGGLRAFF
TGTGCCAGCAGCCTTGACAGGGGCGGACTTCGGGCTTTCTTT
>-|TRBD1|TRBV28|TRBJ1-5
CASSFLDREGHQPQHF
TGTGCCAGCAGTTTCCTGGACAGGGAAGGGCATCAGCCCCAGCATTTT
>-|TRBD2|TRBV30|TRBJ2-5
CAWNLAAQETQYF
TGTGCCTGGAATCTAGCGGCACAAGAGACCCAGTACTTC
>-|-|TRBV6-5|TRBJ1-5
CASSSSGVNQPQHF
TGTGCCAGCAGTTCCTCAGGAGTCAATCAGCCCCAGCATTTT
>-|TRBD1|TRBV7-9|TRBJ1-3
CASSFGQDSGNTIYF
TGTGCCAGCAGCTTTGGACAGGACTCTGGAAACACCATATATTTT
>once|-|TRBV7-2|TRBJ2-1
CASSLAAGNYNEQFF
TGTGCCAGCAGCTTAGCGGCAGGGAACTACAATGAGCAGTTCTTC
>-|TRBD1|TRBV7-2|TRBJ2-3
CASSLGWTGADTQYF
TGTGCCAGCAGCTTAGGTTGGACAGGGGCAGATACGCAGTATTTT
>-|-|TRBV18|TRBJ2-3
CASSPGALTDTQYF
TGTGCCAGCTCTCCCGGCGCACTCACAGATACGCAGTATTTT
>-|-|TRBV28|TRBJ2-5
CASRGGATLSPSETQYF
TGTGCCAGCAGAGGAGGGGCTACCCTAAGCCCTTCGGAGACCCAGTACTTC
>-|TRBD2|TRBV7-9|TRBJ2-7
CASSLQVAGVEQYF
TGTGCCAGCAGCTTACAGGTAGCGGGAGTCGAGCAGTACTTC
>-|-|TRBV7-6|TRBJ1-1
CASSLGEGERAFF
TGTGCCAGCAGCTTAGGTGAAGGGGAACGGGCTTTCTTT
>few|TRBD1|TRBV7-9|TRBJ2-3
CASSSSYRGLRNTQYF
TGTGCCAGCAGCTCGTCTTACAGGGGGCTACGAAATACGCAGTATTTT
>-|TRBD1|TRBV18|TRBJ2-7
CASSPGTGGREQYF
TGTGCCAGCTCACCGGGGACAGGGGGGCGCGAGCAGTACTTC
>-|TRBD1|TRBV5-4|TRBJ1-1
CASSWNPGQTNTEAFF
TGTGCCAGCAGCTGGAATCCGGGACAGACGAACACTGAAGCTTTCTTT
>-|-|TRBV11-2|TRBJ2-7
CASSLHAGRYLSYEQYF
TGTGCCAGCAGCTTACATGCGGGACGCTATTTATCCTACGAGCAGTACTTC
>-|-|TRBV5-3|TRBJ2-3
CARSQPTGNTQYF
TGTGCCAGAAGTCAACCGACAGGTAATACGCAGTATTTT
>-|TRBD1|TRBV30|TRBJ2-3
CAWSKWDRATDTQYF
TGTGCCTGGAGTAAGTGGGACAGAGCCACAGATACGCAGTATTTT